This is a list of T cell receptor beta chains from one sample in a study of blood T cells in healthy people across ages. TCRdb analysed the 5' RACE reads with MiXCR anew, one entry per CDR3 protein. The table shows about 640,000 distinct CDR3 sequences, with roughly three fifths occurring only once. Sequencing was carried out using blood. The receptors were gathered from a man aged 55 to 70 in good health. The CDR3 runs from the conserved cysteine through the conserved F or W. The D gene is left open where the match is weak. Clone sizes are given selectively: once, few, many, or a class where the clone is expanded.

few	TRBJ2-1	TRBV9	TRBD1	CASSVTGDRGSNEQFF	TGTGCCAGCAGCGTCACGGGGGACAGGGGATCCAATGAGCAGTTCTTC
NA	TRBJ2-3	TRBV29-1	NA	CSVPGAGTDTQYF	TGCAGCGTTCCCGGGGCTGGCACAGATACGCAGTATTTT
few	TRBJ2-1	TRBV20-1	TRBD2	CSASGGVYNEQFF	TGCAGTGCTAGCGGGGGGGTTTACAATGAGCAGTTCTTC
NA	TRBJ2-7	TRBV6-2/TRBV6-3	NA	CAIRRGYDEQYF	TGTGCCATCAGACGGGGTTACGACGAGCAGTACTTC
NA	TRBJ2-1	TRBV5-1	NA	CASSSRQGRGEDNEQFF	TGCGCCAGCAGCTCCCGACAGGGAAGGGGGGAAGACAATGAGCAGTTCTTC
many	TRBJ1-5	TRBV27	NA	CASSFRQGTGQPQHF	TGTGCCAGCAGTTTCCGGCAGGGGACGGGACAGCCCCAGCATTTT
few	TRBJ2-1	TRBV25-1	TRBD1	CASSDPGTGGSYNEQFF	TGTGCCAGCAGTGACCCCGGGACAGGAGGATCCTACAATGAGCAGTTCTTC
NA	TRBJ2-6	TRBV21-1	NA	CASRDRGRPKSGASVLTF	TGTGCCAGCAGGGACAGGGGGCGCCCCAAGTCTGGGGCCAGCGTCCTGACTTTC
few	TRBJ1-5	TRBV7-2	NA	CASSLGDGRKYQPQHF	TGTGCCAGCAGCTTGGGGGACGGACGGAAGTATCAGCCCCAGCATTTT
few	TRBJ2-5	TRBV5-5	TRBD1	CASRDRAGTQYF	TGTGCCAGCAGGGACAGGGCGGGGACCCAGTACTTC